The sequence of this TCR beta chain was determined in a study of T cell repertoires in cytomegalovirus infection. Findings and limits, study-wide: The ex vivo response was dominated by HLA-C-restricted CMV-specific TCR beta clonotypes.

There are many counts of this clonotype. Its target is unknown. TCRdb recomputed calls from the reads with MiXCR, one row per CDR3 protein. The sample holds nearly 650,000 distinct CDR3 sequences, 24% seen once. CDR1 and CDR2 (germline): MNHEY, SMNVEV (reference sequence). V lost 8 bases and J 7 bases, leaving 12 bases between the germline ends. The CDR3 sequence is 12 residues long. The source is a human donor in good health (CMV status not recorded). Some clones in this sample may be carry-over from other donors' samples. Sequenced: CD8+ T cells from PBMCs. The rearrangement uses TRBV27 and TRBJ2-4; no definite D call. The CDR3 region has the DNA TGTGCCAGCTCCCCCCCCTCTAACATTCAGTACTTC. Translating it yields CASSPPSNIQYF.